This T cell receptor beta chain derives from a study of OX40 agonist ivuxolimab in advanced cancers. Study as a whole: People who had prior anti-PD-1, anti-PD-L1 or anti-CTLA-4 therapy could take part, and 40% had some. Findings and caveats of the study: CD4+ and CD8+ blood T cells expanded clonally by week 6 at 0.1 to 3.0 mg/kg. Low normalized T-cell clonal expansion also characterized some of the nonresponders.

The CDR3 runs to 15 residues. The V gene's germline CDR1 is LGHNA and CDR2 YSLEER. V gave up 1 base and J gave up 0 bases, with 9 bases separating them. In the case of this clone: The antigen remains unidentified.

Profiled with immunoSEQ multiplex PCR; TCRdb holds only in-frame clones, not every one. The sample includes tens of thousands of clones, 80% to 90% of them seen just once. The chain couples TRBV4-3 to TRBJ1-2; D gene unclear. This specimen was CD4+ or CD8+ T cells sorted from blood, taken in a trial of the OX40 agonist ivuxolimab. This TCR was recovered from an adult with an advanced solid tumor such as melanoma, head and neck, liver or kidney cancer. For the CDR3, the DNA is TGCGCCAGCAGCCAAGGAAGCTATTCTAACTATGGCTACACCTTC. Its protein product is CASSQGSYSNYGYTF.